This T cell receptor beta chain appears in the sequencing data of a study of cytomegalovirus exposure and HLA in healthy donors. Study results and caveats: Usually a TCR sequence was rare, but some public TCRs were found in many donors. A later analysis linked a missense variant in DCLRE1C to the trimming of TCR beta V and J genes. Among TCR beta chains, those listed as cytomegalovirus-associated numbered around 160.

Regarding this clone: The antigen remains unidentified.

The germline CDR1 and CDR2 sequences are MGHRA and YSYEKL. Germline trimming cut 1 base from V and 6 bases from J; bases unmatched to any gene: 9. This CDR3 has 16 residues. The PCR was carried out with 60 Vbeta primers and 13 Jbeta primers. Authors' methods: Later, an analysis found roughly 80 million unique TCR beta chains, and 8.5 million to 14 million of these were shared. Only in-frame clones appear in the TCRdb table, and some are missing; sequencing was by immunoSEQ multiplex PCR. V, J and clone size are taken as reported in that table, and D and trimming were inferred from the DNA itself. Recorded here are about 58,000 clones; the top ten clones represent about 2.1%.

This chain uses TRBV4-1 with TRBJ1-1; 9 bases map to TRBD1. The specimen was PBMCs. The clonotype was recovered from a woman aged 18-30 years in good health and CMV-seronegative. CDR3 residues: CASSQVSGTGWAEAFF. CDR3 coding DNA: TGCGCCAGCAGCCAAGTTTCCGGGACAGGGTGGGCTGAAGCTTTCTTT.